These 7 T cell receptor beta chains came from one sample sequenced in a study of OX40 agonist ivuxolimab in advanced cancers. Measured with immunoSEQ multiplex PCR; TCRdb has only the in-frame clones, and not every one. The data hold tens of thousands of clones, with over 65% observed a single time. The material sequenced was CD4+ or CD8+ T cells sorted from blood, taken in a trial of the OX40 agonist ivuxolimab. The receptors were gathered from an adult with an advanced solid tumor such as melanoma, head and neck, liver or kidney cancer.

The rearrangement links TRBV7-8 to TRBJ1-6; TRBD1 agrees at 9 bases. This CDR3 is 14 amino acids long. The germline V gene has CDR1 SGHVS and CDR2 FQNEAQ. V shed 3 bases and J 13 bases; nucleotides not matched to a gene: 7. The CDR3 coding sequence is TGTGCCAGCAGCTTGGGACAGGGTCTCTTGCCCCTCCACTTT. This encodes CASSLGQGLLPLHF. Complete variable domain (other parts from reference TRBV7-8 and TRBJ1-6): GAGVSQSPRYKVAKRGQDVALRCDPISGHVSLFWYQQALGQGPEFLTYFQNEAQLDKSGLPSDRFFAERPEGSVSTLKIQRTQQEDSAVYLCASSLGQGLLPLHFGNGTRLTVT.

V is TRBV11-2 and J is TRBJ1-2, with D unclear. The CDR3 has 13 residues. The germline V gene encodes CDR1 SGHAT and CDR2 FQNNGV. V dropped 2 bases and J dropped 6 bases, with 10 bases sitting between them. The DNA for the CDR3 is TGTGCCAGCAGCTTATGGACCTCAGATGGCTACACCTTC. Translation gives CASSLWTSDGYTF.

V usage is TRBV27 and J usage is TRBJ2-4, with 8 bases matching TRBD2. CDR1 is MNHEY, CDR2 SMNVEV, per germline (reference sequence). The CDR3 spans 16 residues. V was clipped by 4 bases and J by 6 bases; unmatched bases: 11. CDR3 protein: CASSSFRGGQINIQYF. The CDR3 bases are TGTGCCAGCAGTTCCTTTCGGGGGGGGCAGATAAACATTCAGTACTTC.

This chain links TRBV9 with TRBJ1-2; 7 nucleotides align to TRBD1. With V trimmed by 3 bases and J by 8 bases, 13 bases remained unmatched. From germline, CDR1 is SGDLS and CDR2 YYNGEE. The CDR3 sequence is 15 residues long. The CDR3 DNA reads TGTGCCAGCAGCGGACTAGGGGGCTCAGGTGGGGGCTACACCTTC. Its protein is CASSGLGGSGGGYTF.

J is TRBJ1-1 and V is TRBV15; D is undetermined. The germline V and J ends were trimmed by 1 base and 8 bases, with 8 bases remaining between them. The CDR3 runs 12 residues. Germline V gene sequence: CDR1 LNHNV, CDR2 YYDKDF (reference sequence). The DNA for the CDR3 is TGTGCCACCAGCAGAGGCAGTGGAGAAGCTTTCTTT. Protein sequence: CATSRGSGEAFF.

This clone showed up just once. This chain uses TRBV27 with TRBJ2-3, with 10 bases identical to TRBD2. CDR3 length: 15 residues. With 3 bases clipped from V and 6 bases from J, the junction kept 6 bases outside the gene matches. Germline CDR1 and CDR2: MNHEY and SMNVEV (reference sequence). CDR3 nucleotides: TGTGCCAGCAGTTTCGCTAGCGGGGGCCCGGATACGCAGTATTTT. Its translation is CASSFASGGPDTQYF.

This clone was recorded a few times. CDR3 protein: CASSLLAAAYNEQFF. The CDR3 DNA is TGTGCCAGCAGCCTACTAGCGGCAGCCTACAATGAGCAGTTCTTC. The gene calls are TRBV7-3 and TRBJ2-1; 8 nucleotides agree with TRBD2. The trim removed 5 bases at V and 2 bases at J, leaving 5 bases unmatched. CDR1 and CDR2 from the germline V gene are SGHTA and FQGTGA. The CDR3 covers 15 residues.